This T cell receptor beta chain derives from a study of blood T cell repertoires in COVID-19. At the level of the study: Italy, Spain and the United States were the sources of the convalescent and acute COVID-19 samples.

The protocol was immunoSEQ multiplex PCR, while the TCRdb copy is restricted to in-frame clones and leaves out a portion. The sample lists around 77,000 clones, approximately 89% occurring once. The receptor was isolated from a woman aged 55-75 years with active COVID-19. The sample taken for sequencing was peripheral blood.

CDR3 protein: CASSQDVQAGKRFGYTF. CDR3 in DNA: TGCGCCAGCAGCCAAGATGTCCAGGCGGGGAAGAGGTTTGGCTACACCTTC. The chain is built from TRBV4-1 and TRBJ1-2; D unclear. The CDR3 extends over 17 amino acids. Per germline, CDR1 MGHRA and CDR2 YSYEKL. V lost 0 bases, J lost 7 bases, and 21 bases lay in between.